Below, one T cell receptor (beta chain) is given with its context. These data come from a study of cytomegalovirus exposure and HLA in healthy donors. PCR amplification relied on 60 Vbeta primers (plus 13 Jbeta primers). Using immunoSEQ multiplex PCR, the repertoire was profiled, and TCRdb retains in-frame clones only, with some absent. The table has under 150,000 clones, around 77% seen once; the top ten hold 5.4%. V lost 0 bases to trimming and J lost 1 base; unmatched junction nucleotides: 5. The CDR3 runs 16 residues. The germline V gene has CDR1 SGHTA and CDR2 FQGNSA. The rearrangement joins TRBV7-2 to TRBJ1-2; 7 bases are a match to TRBD1. The sequencing sample was made of PBMCs. This receptor was taken from a woman aged 25-40 years in good health and CMV-seropositive. CDR3 DNA sequence: TGTGCCAGCAGCTTAGCGCGGGCAGGGGGTAACTATGGCTACACCTTC. This gives the protein CASSLARAGGNYGYTF.